This entry lists 7 T cell receptor beta chains sequenced from one sample in a study of blood T cell repertoires in COVID-19. Libraries were prepared by immunoSEQ multiplex PCR; TCRdb keeps only in-frame clonotypes and omits some of them. The sample records 150,000 to 200,000 clones, 70% to 90% being singletons. Specimen: peripheral blood. These TCRs come from a human donor with active or convalescent COVID-19. The donor label of this sample is uncertain.

This chain uses TRBV6-5 with TRBJ2-6, with D tentatively TRBD2 (5 bases). V was pared by 7 bases and J by 4 bases, with 14 bases between. The CDR3 extends over 15 amino acids. Germline CDR1 is MNHEY and CDR2 is SVGAGI. The CDR3 spells CASIEGIAGANVLTF. As DNA, the CDR3 is TGTGCCAGCATCGAGGGTATAGCAGGGGCCAACGTCCTGACTTTC.

Only one count was recorded for this clone. V usage is TRBV24-1 and J usage is TRBJ2-1, with TRBD2 matching 10 bases. The CDR3 contains 15 residues. V lost 4 bases, J lost 7 bases, and 6 bases stayed unmatched. Germline CDR1 KGHDR, CDR2 SFDVKD. CDR3 coding DNA: TGTGCCACCAGTGACCCCGGGACTAGCGTGAATGAGCAGTTCTTC. This encodes CATSDPGTSVNEQFF.

V gene TRBV12-5 combines with J gene TRBJ2-2, with D tentatively TRBD1 (5 bases). Trimming removed 3 bases at V and 5 bases at J, with 10 bases between. The CDR3 runs 14 residues. The germline V gene has CDR1 LGHNT and CDR2 FRNRAP. The CDR3 is CASGFSGATGELFF. In DNA form, the CDR3 reads TGTGCTAGTGGTTTCTCTGGGGCGACCGGGGAGCTGTTTTTT.

This clone was detected once. V is TRBV6-1 and J is TRBJ1-4; 8 bases map to TRBD1. The CDR3 has 16 amino acids. Germline CDR1 reads MNHNS; CDR2 reads SASEGT. V lost 4 bases, J lost 7 bases, and 11 bases stayed unmatched. The CDR3 is CASSAYDRGGGEKLFF. As DNA, the CDR3 is TGTGCCAGCAGTGCGTATGACAGGGGAGGGGGTGAAAAACTGTTTTTT.

The CDR3 DNA reads TGTGCCAGTGAGGGCTCGAGTGCAGATACGCAGTATTTT. Its protein is CASEGSSADTQYF. This chain connects TRBV19 to TRBJ2-3; possible D gene TRBD2, 5 bases. Per the germline V gene, CDR1 is LNHDA and CDR2 is SQIVND (reference sequence). The V gene lost 8 bases and the J gene lost 4 bases, with 13 bases spanning the gap. This CDR3 contains 13 residues. The variable domain in full, with the rest retrieved from reference TRBV19 and TRBJ2-3, is DGGITQSPKYLFRKEGQNVTLSCEQNLNHDAMYWYRQDPGQGLRLIYYSQIVNDFQKGDIAEGYSVSREKKESFPLTVTSAQKNPTAFYLCASEGSSADTQYFGPGTRLTVL.

This clone was observed a handful of times. The rearrangement links TRBV14 to TRBJ1-3, with no clear D. The CDR3 runs to 17 residues. Germline V gives CDR1 SGHDN, CDR2 FVKESK. V was cut by 0 bases and J by 0 bases, with 12 bases left in between. CDR3 loop: CASSQDHPGSSGNTIYF. CDR3 nucleotide sequence: TGTGCCAGCAGCCAAGATCATCCAGGCAGCTCTGGAAACACCATATATTTT.

The V and J genes are TRBV5-4 and TRBJ2-1, with a tentative D call TRBD2 (5 bases). Between the trimmed V and J ends, which lost 6 bases and 5 bases, there was a span of 18 bases. The CDR3 has 15 residues. Per the germline V gene, CDR1 is SGHNT and CDR2 is YYREEE (reference sequence). CDR3 in amino acids: CASTRGWATHNEQFF. In nucleotides, the CDR3 is TGTGCCAGCACCCGGGGTTGGGCGACTCACAATGAGCAGTTCTTC.